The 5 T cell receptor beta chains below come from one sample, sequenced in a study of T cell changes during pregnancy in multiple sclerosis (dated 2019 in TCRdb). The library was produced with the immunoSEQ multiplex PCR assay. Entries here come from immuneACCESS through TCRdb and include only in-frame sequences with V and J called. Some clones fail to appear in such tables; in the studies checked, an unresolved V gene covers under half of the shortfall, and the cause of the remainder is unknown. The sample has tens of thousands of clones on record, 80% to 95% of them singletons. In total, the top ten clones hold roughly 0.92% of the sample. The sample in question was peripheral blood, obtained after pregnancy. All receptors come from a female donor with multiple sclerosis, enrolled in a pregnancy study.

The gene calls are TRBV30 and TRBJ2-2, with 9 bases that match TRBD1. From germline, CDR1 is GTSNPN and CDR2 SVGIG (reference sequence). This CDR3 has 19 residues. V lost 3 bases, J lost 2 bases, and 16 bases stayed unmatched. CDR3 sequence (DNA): TGTGCCTGGAGCACGGGGAGGCCCACGACAGGGGGAAACACCGGGGAGCTGTTTTTT. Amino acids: CAWSTGRPTTGGNTGELFF. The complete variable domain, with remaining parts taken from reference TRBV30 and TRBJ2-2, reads SQTIHQWPATLVQPVGSPLSLECTVEGTSNPNLYWYRQAAGRGLQLLFYSVGIGQISSEVPQNLSASRPQDRQFILSSKKLLLSDSGFYLCAWSTGRPTTGGNTGELFFGEGSRLTVL.

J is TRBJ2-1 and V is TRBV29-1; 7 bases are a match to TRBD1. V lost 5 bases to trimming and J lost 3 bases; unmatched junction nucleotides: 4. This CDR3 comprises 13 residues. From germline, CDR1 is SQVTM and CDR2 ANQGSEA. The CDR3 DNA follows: TGCAGCGTTTACAGGGGTGGCTACAATGAGCAGTTCTTC. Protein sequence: CSVYRGGYNEQFF.

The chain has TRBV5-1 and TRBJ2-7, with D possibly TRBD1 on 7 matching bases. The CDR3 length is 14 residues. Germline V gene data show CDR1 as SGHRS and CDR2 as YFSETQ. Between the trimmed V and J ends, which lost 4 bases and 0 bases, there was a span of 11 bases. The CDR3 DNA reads TGCGCCAGCAGCCGCGGGACAGTCTCCTACGAGCAGTACTTC. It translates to CASSRGTVSYEQYF. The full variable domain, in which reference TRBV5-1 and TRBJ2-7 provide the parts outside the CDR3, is KAGVTQTPRYLIKTRGQQVTLSCSPISGHRSVSWYQQTPGQGLQFLFEYFSETQRNKGNFPGRFSGRQFSNSRSEMNVSTLELGDSALYLCASSRGTVSYEQYFGPGTRLTVT.

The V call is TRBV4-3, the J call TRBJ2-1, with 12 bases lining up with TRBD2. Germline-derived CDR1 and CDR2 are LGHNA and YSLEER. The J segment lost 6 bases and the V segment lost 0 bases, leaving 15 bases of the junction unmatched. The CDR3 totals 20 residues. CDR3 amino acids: CASSQERPSGGALGSNEQFF. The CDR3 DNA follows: TGCGCCAGCAGCCAAGAACGGCCTAGCGGGGGGGCCTTGGGAAGCAATGAGCAGTTCTTC.

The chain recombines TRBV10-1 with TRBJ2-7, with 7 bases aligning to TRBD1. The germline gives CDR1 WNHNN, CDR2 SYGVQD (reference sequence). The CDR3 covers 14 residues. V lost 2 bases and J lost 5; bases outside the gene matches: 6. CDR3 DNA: TGCGCCAGCAGTGAGCCGACAGGGTCCCACGAGCAGTACTTC. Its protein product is CASSEPTGSHEQYF.